The 19 T cell receptor beta chains listed next were all sequenced from one sample in a study of T-cell memory formation after mild COVID-19. One entry per CDR3 protein results from TCRdb running MiXCR on the 5' RACE reads. The data show about 140,000 distinct CDR3 sequences, 11% to 15% seen once. Sequencing was carried out using PBMCs or a T cell subset sorted from them (not recorded which). The receptors were sampled from an adult woman who had mild COVID-19 (a few samples of this study predate the infection). Cell type and time point are not known.

The sample holds a few counts of this clonotype. The chain uses TRBV15 and TRBJ2-3, with 12 positions matching TRBD2. The CDR3 length is 17 residues. With 5 bases clipped from V and 3 bases from J, the junction kept 9 bases outside the gene matches. Germline loops: CDR1 LNHNV, CDR2 YYDKDF (reference sequence). In DNA form, the CDR3 reads TGTGCCACCAGCTCGAAGACTAGCGGGGGAAGAACAGATACGCAGTATTTT. This translates into CATSSKTSGGRTDTQYF. Drawing the rest from reference TRBV15 and TRBJ2-3, the complete variable domain is DAMVIQNPRYQVTQFGKPVTLSCSQTLNHNVMYWYQQKSSQAPKLLFHYYDKDFNNEADTPDNFQSRRPNTSFCFLDIRSPGLGDTAMYLCATSSKTSGGRTDTQYFGPGTRLTVL.

The chain combines TRBV30 with TRBJ1-1, with a possible D match to TRBD1 (5 bases). This CDR3 has 14 amino acids. V was pared by 1 base and J by 1 base, with 10 bases between. CDR1 and CDR2 from the germline V gene are GTSNPN and SVGIG (reference sequence). In DNA form, the CDR3 reads TGTGCCTGGAGTGAAGGGGTCCAGAACACTGAAGCTTTCTTT. As protein: CAWSEGVQNTEAFF.

The chain combines TRBV7-9 with TRBJ2-7, with D uncertain. Trimming took 8 bases from V and 6 from J, leaving 20 bases between them. Looked up from germline, CDR1 is SEHNR and CDR2 is FQNEAQ (reference sequence). The CDR3 is made up of 14 amino acids. CDR3 residues: CASAHGPGAAEQYF. CDR3 sequence (DNA): TGTGCCAGCGCTCACGGGCCGGGCGCCGCCGAGCAGTACTTC.

A few counts support this clonotype. The chain uses TRBV19 and TRBJ1-6; a possible D gene is TRBD1 (5 bases). V was shortened by 3 bases and J by 5 bases, with 8 bases between the two germline ends. Germline V gives CDR1 LNHDA, CDR2 SQIVND (reference sequence). The CDR3 has 14 amino acids. The CDR3 region is CASSIGANNSPLHF. The CDR3 DNA reads TGTGCCAGTAGTATCGGGGCGAATAATTCACCCCTCCACTTT.

This clonotype was seen a few times. The rearrangement uses TRBV4-2 and TRBJ2-3, with TRBD1 matching over 11 bases. The junction had 13 bases not matched to a gene; V was cut back by 0 bases and J by 2 bases. CDR3 size: 20 residues. CDR1 is LGHNA and CDR2 is YNFKEQ in the germline V gene. As DNA, the CDR3 is TGTGCCAGCAGCCAAGAGTATACTCCGGACAGGGGGCGCGACACAGATACGCAGTATTTT. Its translation: CASSQEYTPDRGRDTDTQYF.

The rearrangement joins TRBV7-9 to TRBJ1-5, with D possibly TRBD1 on 5 matching bases. Germline CDR1 is SEHNR and CDR2 is FQNEAQ (reference sequence). The CDR3 length is 14 residues. Trimming removed 5 bases at V and 3 bases at J, with 11 bases between. Here the CDR3 reads CASSPPGLNQPQHF. In DNA, the CDR3 is TGTGCCAGCAGCCCCCCAGGGCTCAATCAGCCCCAGCATTTT.

There are a few counts of this clonotype. The chain has TRBV7-9 and TRBJ2-3; D is unclear. The CDR3 is 15 amino acids. Germline loops: CDR1 SEHNR, CDR2 FQNEAQ (reference sequence). Trimming took off 5 bases at V and 5 bases at J, with 17 bases between the two ends. The CDR3 DNA follows: TGTGCCAGCAGCGCGCCTAGGAGTTTGGAAGATACGCAGTATTTT. Amino acids: CASSAPRSLEDTQYF.

At least ten counts were recorded for this clonotype. The CDR3 bases are TGTGCCAGCAGCCCCGAGCGGGGGGGCCGCAATACGCAGTATTTT. Protein product: CASSPERGGRNTQYF. This chain uses TRBV13 with TRBJ2-3, with 10 bases aligning to TRBD2. CDR3 length: 15 residues. The J segment lost 7 bases and the V segment lost 5 bases, leaving 9 bases of the junction unmatched. The germline V gene encodes CDR1 PRHDT and CDR2 FYEKMQ (reference sequence).

This clonotype was recorded at least ten times. V usage is TRBV4-3 and J usage is TRBJ2-1, with 10 bases lining up with TRBD2. The V gene end was trimmed by 3 bases and the J gene end by 3 bases; junction bases not matched to a gene: 20. This CDR3 spans 21 amino acids. The V gene's germline CDR1 is LGHNA and CDR2 YSLEER. CDR3 protein: CASSQATTQERTSGIYNEQFF. The CDR3 bases are TGCGCCAGCAGCCAGGCAACGACCCAGGAGAGGACTAGCGGAATCTACAATGAGCAGTTCTTC.

This clonotype was picked up a small number of times. The chain has TRBV5-1 and TRBJ1-4; TRBD1 is a possible D gene (5 bases). The CDR3 runs 15 residues. The germline CDR1 and CDR2 sequences are SGHRS and YFSETQ. Trimming removed 4 bases at V and 4 bases at J, with 14 bases between. CDR3 DNA sequence: TGCGCCAGCAGCGTCGGGACGGGCGATAATGAAAAACTGTTTTTT. Residues: CASSVGTGDNEKLFF.

Only a few counts were recorded for this clonotype. The chain uses TRBV25-1 and TRBJ1-2; maybe TRBD1 (5 bases). The CDR3 loop spans 17 amino acids. The germline gives CDR1 MGHDK, CDR2 SYGVNS. The V end lost 6 bases, the J end lost 0 bases, and 20 bases lay between the germline ends. The CDR3 region is CASRAEGTLGPNYGYTF. CDR3 nucleotides: TGTGCCAGCAGGGCCGAAGGGACTCTCGGACCTAACTATGGCTACACCTTC.

The table lists this clonotype with many counts. The gene calls are TRBV4-1 and TRBJ1-5; D gene ambiguous. This CDR3 comprises 13 residues. Trimming stripped 0 bases from V and 4 bases from J, with 4 bases between. The germline CDR1 and CDR2 sequences are MGHRA and YSYEKL. The CDR3 sequence: CASSQETNQPQHF. In DNA, the CDR3 is TGCGCCAGCAGCCAAGAAACAAATCAGCCCCAGCATTTT.

V is TRBV25-1 and J is TRBJ2-5; maybe TRBD2 (6 bases). Germline lookup yields CDR1 MGHDK and CDR2 SYGVNS. The CDR3 sequence is 15 residues long. V was shortened by 6 bases and J by 2 bases, with 16 bases between the two germline ends. The CDR3 spells CASRKAGGIQETQYF. DNA of the CDR3: TGTGCCAGCAGGAAAGCGGGTGGAATACAAGAGACCCAGTACTTC.

This clonotype was seen more than once but under ten times. One end of the junction is discordant with germline, which a read error may explain. The CDR3 is CASSGVLSRSKQPQHF. DNA for the CDR3: TGTGCCAGCAGTGGGGTACTCAGTCGAAGCAAGCAGCCCCAGCATTTT. This chain connects TRBV2 to TRBJ1-5; D not resolved. Germline V gene data show CDR1 as SNHLY and CDR2 as FYNNEI. The CDR3 runs to 16 residues.

The CDR3 region has the DNA TGTGCCAGCAGCTACCTCGGGCGGGTCCAAGAGACCCAGTACTTC. It translates to CASSYLGRVQETQYF. The genes are TRBV5-4 and TRBJ2-5; D possibly corresponds to TRBD2 (5 bases). This CDR3 has 15 residues. Germline CDR1 SGHNT, CDR2 YYREEE (reference sequence). Trimming removed 3 bases from V and 1 base from J, with 13 bases in between.

The chain recombines TRBV7-9 with TRBJ2-1; no definite D call. This CDR3 has 15 residues. V dropped 5 bases and J dropped 6 bases, with 17 bases sitting between them. Germline V CDR1 and CDR2: SEHNR, FQNEAQ (reference sequence). The DNA of the CDR3 is TGTGCCAGCAGCCCAGCGTCCTACCCGTCCAATGAGCAGTTCTTC. Amino acid sequence: CASSPASYPSNEQFF.

The V gene is TRBV12-3 or TRBV12-4, the J gene TRBJ2-1, with TRBD1 identical over 7 bases. This CDR3 region has 15 residues. V shed 5 bases, J shed 4 bases, and the junction held 8 bases outside the gene matches. As DNA, the CDR3 is TGTGCCAGCAGTCCGGGACAGACGACTTACAATGAGCAGTTCTTC. It is translated as CASSPGQTTYNEQFF.

This clonotype was picked up a small number of times. V usage is TRBV7-9 and J usage is TRBJ1-5, with D unclear. V lost 1 base and J 7 bases, leaving 11 bases between the germline ends. CDR1 is SEHNR, CDR2 FQNEAQ, per germline (reference sequence). The CDR3 covers 14 residues. The DNA of the CDR3 is TGTGCCAGCAGCTTAGGTCCGGGTATCCAGCCCCAGCATTTT. It yields the protein CASSLGPGIQPQHF.

This chain connects TRBV11-2 to TRBJ1-1; perhaps TRBD1 as D (5 bases). V gave up 1 base and J gave up 1 base, with 10 bases separating them. CDR1 is SGHAT, CDR2 FQNNGV, per germline. This CDR3 is built from 15 residues. The CDR3 sequence is CASSLVAGWNTEAFF. CDR3 nucleotide sequence: TGTGCCAGCAGCTTAGTGGCAGGGTGGAACACTGAAGCTTTCTTT. Full variable domain (outside the CDR3, taken from reference TRBV11-2 and TRBJ1-1): EAGVAQSPRYKIIEKRQSVAFWCNPISGHATLYWYQQILGQGPKLLIQFQNNGVVDDSQLPKDRFSAERLKGVDSTLKIQPAKLEDSAVYLCASSLVAGWNTEAFFGQGTRLTVV.